This T cell receptor (beta chain) was retrieved from a study of beta chain features in type 1 diabetes. Study-wide findings and caveats: The study found moderately but significantly shorter TCRB CDR3s in all four CD4+ subsets of Type 1 diabetes patients.

The sequenced template was cDNA made from the entire isolated RNA. Data came from immunoSEQ multiplex PCR; TCRdb stores just in-frame clones and leaves some out. The sample lists about 340,000 clones, approximately 15% seen once, with nearly 0.015% in the top ten. V was shortened by 5 bases and J by 11 bases, with 12 bases between the two germline ends. Per the germline V gene, CDR1 is MNHNY and CDR2 is SVGAGI (reference sequence). The CDR3 is 11 amino acids. This clone was detected only a few times. What it binds is not known. The rearrangement uses TRBV6-6 and TRBJ1-1, with a tentative D call TRBD1 (6 bases). The sample comprised naive CD4+ T cells from blood. The receptor comes from a woman under 30 with type 1 diabetes. CDR3 in DNA: TGTGCCAGCAGTCCAGGGGCTACGGCTTTCTTT. Translated: CASSPGATAFF.